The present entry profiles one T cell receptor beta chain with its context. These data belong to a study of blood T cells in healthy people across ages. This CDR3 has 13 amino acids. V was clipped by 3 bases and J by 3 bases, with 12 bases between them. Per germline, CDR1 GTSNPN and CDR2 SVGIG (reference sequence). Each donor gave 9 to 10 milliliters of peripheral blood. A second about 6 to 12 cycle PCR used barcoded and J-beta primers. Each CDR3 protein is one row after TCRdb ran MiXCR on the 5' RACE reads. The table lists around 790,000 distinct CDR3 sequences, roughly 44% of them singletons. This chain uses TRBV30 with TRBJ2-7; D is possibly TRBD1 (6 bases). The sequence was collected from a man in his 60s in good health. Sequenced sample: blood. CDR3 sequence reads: CAWSSWTDYEQYF. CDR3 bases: TGTGCCTGGAGCTCTTGGACAGACTACGAGCAGTACTTC.